The sequence of this T cell receptor (beta chain) was determined in a study of cytomegalovirus exposure and HLA in healthy donors. With 60 Vbeta and 13 Jbeta primers, the PCR was carried out. Only in-frame clones appear in the TCRdb table, and some are missing; sequencing was by immunoSEQ multiplex PCR. The profile shows 130,000 or so clones, approximately 8.7% of them singletons. Regarding the study as a whole: A later analysis showed that HLA-associated TCR beta chains had undergone more clonal expansion than equally common others.

CDR1 and CDR2 (germline): SGDLS, YYNGEE. There are 16 residues in the CDR3. Between the trimmed V and J ends, which lost 4 bases and 6 bases, there was a span of 19 bases. This clone was picked up a small number of times. What it binds is not known. V and J are TRBV9 and TRBJ2-2; D perhaps matches TRBD2 (6 bases). Sequenced sample: PBMCs. This clonotype was sampled from a man in his forties in good health and CMV-seronegative. CDR3 sequence: CASSSRPPPGAGELFF. CDR3 nucleotides: TGTGCCAGCAGCTCAAGGCCTCCTCCGGGGGCCGGGGAGCTGTTTTTT.